A single sample is the source of the 20 T cell receptor beta chains below, sequenced in a study of T cell repertoires in cytomegalovirus infection. TCRdb reanalysed the reads using MiXCR and keeps one entry per CDR3 protein. The table lists 150,000 to 200,000 distinct CDR3 sequences, approximately 30% of them singletons. Material for sequencing was PBMCs. Source of these receptors: a human donor in good health (CMV status not recorded). Some clones in this sample may be carry-over from other donors' samples.

In this sample, this clonotype turned up many times. The CDR3 loop is CASSPRFLNEKLFF. In nucleotides, the CDR3 is TGTGCCAGCAGCCCAAGATTTTTAAATGAAAAACTGTTTTTT. V usage is TRBV14 and J usage is TRBJ1-4; D remains ambiguous. Trimming removed 4 bases from V and 5 bases from J, with 11 bases in between. This CDR3 is 14 amino acids long. Germline values: CDR1 SGHDN, CDR2 FVKESK.

The genes are TRBV6-5 and TRBJ2-1; a possible D gene is TRBD2 (6 bases). Trimming removed 5 bases from V and 8 bases from J, with 19 bases in between. Germline lookup yields CDR1 MNHEY and CDR2 SVGAGI. This CDR3 region has 15 residues. The CDR3 DNA reads as TGTGCCAGCAGTCGCGGGGTCCTAGATTACGATGAGCAGTTCTTC. This gives the protein CASSRGVLDYDEQFF.

The DNA for the CDR3 is TGTGCCATCAGTGAGGAACGGGGAAGCAATCAGCCCCAGCATTTT. Amino acids: CAISEERGSNQPQHF. The chain uses TRBV10-3 and TRBJ1-5; no definite D call. Germline V gene data show CDR1 as ENHRY and CDR2 as SYGVKD. The CDR3 is made up of 15 amino acids. The V end lost 2 bases, the J end lost 1 base, and 9 bases lay between the germline ends.

CDR3 nucleotides: TGTGCCAGCAGCCCAGGTGTGTTTTGGACCCATGGCTACACCTTC. The encoded protein is CASSPGVFWTHGYTF. The genes are TRBV5-5 and TRBJ1-2; D is ambiguous. V was trimmed by 4 bases and J by 6 bases, leaving 19 bases between them. The CDR3 is made up of 15 amino acids. CDR1 is SGHKS and CDR2 is YYEKEE in the germline V gene (reference sequence).

The chain recombines TRBV4-2 with TRBJ2-5; 10 nucleotides agree with TRBD2. Per the germline V gene, CDR1 is LGHNA and CDR2 is YNFKEQ. CDR3 size: 14 residues. V was clipped by 0 bases and J by 11 bases; unmatched bases: 6. Written as DNA, the CDR3 is TGTGCCAGCAGCCAAGATCCCACTAGCGGGACGCAGTACTTC. Protein product: CASSQDPTSGTQYF.

The J gene is TRBJ1-6, the V gene TRBV20-1; possibly TRBD1 for D (5 bases). This CDR3 comprises 15 residues. Germline loops: CDR1 DFQATT, CDR2 SNEGSKA (reference sequence). Deletions cut 0 bases from V and 0 bases from J, with 6 bases between. The CDR3 sequence is CSAREGVSYNSPLHF. The CDR3 DNA reads TGCAGTGCTAGAGAAGGGGTCTCCTATAATTCACCCCTCCACTTT.

This clonotype was seen at least ten times. V and J are TRBV7-9 and TRBJ2-5; D unresolved. Germline V gene lookup returns CDR1 SEHNR and CDR2 FQNEAQ (reference sequence). The CDR3 contains 12 residues. With 4 bases removed from V and 5 bases from J, the gap between germline ends came to 8 bases. CDR3 amino acids: CASSSKRETQYF. The CDR3 DNA sequence: TGTGCCAGCAGCTCTAAACGGGAGACCCAGTACTTC.

The chain employs TRBV28 and TRBJ1-1, with D tentatively TRBD1 (5 bases). CDR3 length: 14 amino acids. V lost 7 bases and J 0 bases, leaving 12 bases between the germline ends. Germline V gene sequence: CDR1 MDHEN, CDR2 SYDVKM. CDR3 protein: CASKTQAMNTEAFF. The CDR3 DNA is TGTGCCAGCAAGACACAGGCTATGAACACTGAAGCTTTCTTT. Drawing the rest from reference TRBV28 and TRBJ1-1, the complete variable domain is DVKVTQSSRYLVKRTGEKVFLECVQDMDHENMFWYRQDPGLGLRLIYFSYDVKMKEKGDIPEGYSVSREKKERFSLILESASTNQTSMYLCASKTQAMNTEAFFGQGTRLTVV.

This clonotype occurred many times. The gene calls are TRBV11-2 and TRBJ2-4; D is possibly TRBD1 or TRBD2 (5 bases each). The V gene's germline CDR1 is SGHAT and CDR2 FQNNGV. The CDR3 loop spans 13 amino acids. Trimming removed 0 bases at V and 8 bases at J, with 8 bases between. CDR3 DNA sequence: TGTGCCAGCAGCTTAGAGCAGGGAGACATTCAGTACTTC. Amino acid sequence: CASSLEQGDIQYF.

This sequence joins TRBV19 and TRBJ1-1; 7 positions match TRBD1. CDR3 length: 15 residues. V gave up 3 bases and J gave up 1 base; unmatched junction bases: 5. CDR1 LNHDA and CDR2 SQIVND come from the germline V gene (reference sequence). The CDR3 region is CASSINTGANTEAFF. The DNA of the CDR3 is TGTGCCAGTAGTATCAACACAGGGGCGAACACTGAAGCTTTCTTT.

The chain uses TRBV10-3 and TRBJ1-5; 10 bases are a match to TRBD1. The CDR3 runs to 14 residues. Unmatched junction bases numbered 3, after V lost 6 bases and J lost 4 bases. Germline V gives CDR1 ENHRY, CDR2 SYGVKD. The CDR3 DNA is TGTGCCATCAGAGGGACAGGGGCTAATCAGCCCCAGCATTTT. Amino acid sequence: CAIRGTGANQPQHF.

Notes on this clonotype: Relative to the germline gene, one junction end is altered; a read error may explain this. V is TRBV6-2 or TRBV6-3 and J is TRBJ2-7, with a weak D call TRBD2 (5 bases). The CDR3 covers 13 residues. Looked up from germline, CDR1 is MNHEY and CDR2 is SVGEGT. The CDR3 spells CASTNGVSYEEYF. CDR3 coding DNA: TGTGCCAGCACCAACGGGGTCTCCTACGAGGAGTACTTC.

This clonotype was seen a single time. Since a much larger clone is just one base distant, this may be a read error. The rearrangement joins TRBV12-3 or TRBV12-4 to TRBJ1-2; no definite D call. V gave up 3 bases and J gave up 4 bases, with 12 bases separating them. The CDR3 length is 14 residues. The CDR3 DNA follows: TGTGCCAGCAGTTTCAGGTTATCAGGCTATGGCTACACCTTC. It translates to CASSFRLSGYGYTF.

A word on this clonotype: A much larger clone sits a single nucleotide away, making a read error possible. V is TRBV20-1 and J is TRBJ1-6; 7 nucleotides line up with TRBD1. CDR3 length: 13 amino acids. Unmatched junction bases numbered 7, after V lost 7 bases and J lost 7 bases. The germline CDR1 and CDR2 sequences are DFQATT and SNEGSKA (reference sequence). CDR3 loop: CSVARDRNSPLHF. DNA of the CDR3: TGCAGTGTCGCCCGGGACAGAAATTCACCCCTCCACTTT.

This clonotype has just a few counts. The V gene is TRBV12-3 or TRBV12-4, the J gene TRBJ2-6; 7 bases are a match to TRBD2. The ends lost 3 bases at V and 4 bases at J; junction bases unmatched: 3. CDR3 length: 15 residues. CDR3 nucleotide sequence: TGTGCCAGCAGTTTCGGGGGGAGGGGGGCCAACGTCCTGACTTTC. Amino acid sequence: CASSFGGRGANVLTF.

This clonotype was counted a few times. This chain connects TRBV7-2 to TRBJ1-2, with TRBD1 matching 8 bases. CDR1 and CDR2 (germline): SGHTA, FQGNSA. The junction had 13 bases not matched to a gene; V was cut back by 5 bases and J by 8 bases. The length of the CDR3 is 15 residues. As DNA, the CDR3 is TGTGCCAGCAGCCCGAGGACAGGGTCGGAGAGCGGCTACACCTTC. Translated, it gives CASSPRTGSESGYTF.

This chain links TRBV6-2 or TRBV6-3 with TRBJ1-1; the match to TRBD1 covers 8 bases. CDR1 is MNHEY and CDR2 is SVGEGT in the germline V gene. Trimming took 10 bases from V and 1 from J; bases not matched to a gene: 5. The CDR3 consists of 13 residues. The CDR3 spells CATLQGGNTEAFF. CDR3 DNA sequence: TGTGCCACCCTACAGGGGGGGAACACTGAAGCTTTCTTT.

V usage is TRBV7-9 and J usage is TRBJ2-7; D is unresolved. CDR1 is SEHNR, CDR2 FQNEAQ, per germline (reference sequence). The CDR3 sequence is 11 residues long. Trimming took 5 bases from V and 2 from J, leaving 4 bases between them. CDR3 bases: TGTGCCAGCAGCCCTGCCTACGAGCAGTACTTC. Translation: CASSPAYEQYF.

In this sample, this clonotype turned up a few times. The chain is built from TRBV7-2 and TRBJ2-1; 10 nucleotides agree with TRBD2. Unmatched junction bases numbered 9, after V lost 2 bases and J lost 5 bases. Per germline, CDR1 SGHTA and CDR2 FQGNSA. The CDR3 extends over 17 amino acids. CDR3 loop: CASSLSGGAGLHNEQFF. The CDR3 nucleotides read TGTGCCAGCAGCTTAAGCGGGGGGGCCGGACTCCACAATGAGCAGTTCTTC.

In its sample, this clonotype was seen many times. This chain links TRBV6-4 with TRBJ2-3, with 7 bases that match TRBD2. V lost 10 bases and J lost 6; bases outside the gene matches: 13. The CDR3 runs to 14 residues. The germline V gene encodes CDR1 MRHNA and CDR2 SNTAGT. In nucleotides, the CDR3 is TGTGCCACCGCACGGGACTATCCAATGGATACGCAGTATTTT. Its protein product is CATARDYPMDTQYF.